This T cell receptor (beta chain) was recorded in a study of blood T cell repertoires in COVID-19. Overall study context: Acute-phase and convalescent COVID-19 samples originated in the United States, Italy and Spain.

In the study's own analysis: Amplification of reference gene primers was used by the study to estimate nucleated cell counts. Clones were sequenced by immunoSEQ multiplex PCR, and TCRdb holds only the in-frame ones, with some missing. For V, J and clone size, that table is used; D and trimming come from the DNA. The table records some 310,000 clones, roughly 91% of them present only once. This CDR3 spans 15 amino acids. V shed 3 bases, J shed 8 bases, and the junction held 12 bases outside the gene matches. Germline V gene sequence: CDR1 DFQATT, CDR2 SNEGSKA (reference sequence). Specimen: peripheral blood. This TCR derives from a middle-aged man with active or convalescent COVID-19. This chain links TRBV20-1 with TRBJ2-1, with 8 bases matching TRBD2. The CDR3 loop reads CSASSVTSVSDEQFF. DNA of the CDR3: TGCAGTGCTAGTTCAGTGACTAGCGTCTCGGATGAGCAGTTCTTC.